One and the same sample provided the 21 T cell receptor beta chains below, sequenced in a study of early T cells in non-severe SARS-CoV-2 infection. TCRdb re-analysed the 5' RACE reads in MiXCR, keeping a single row per CDR3 protein. The sample shows some 57,000 distinct CDR3 sequences, around 8.5% of them seen only once. The sequenced sample consisted of whole blood. The receptors come from an adult who was a healthcare worker with PCR-confirmed SARS-CoV-2 infection or an uninfected control (not recorded which).

This clonotype was detected ten times or more. The chain uses TRBV3-1 and TRBJ1-2, with 9 nucleotides matching TRBD1. The junction had 3 bases not matched to a gene; V was cut back by 4 bases and J by 3 bases. The CDR3 has 14 residues. Germline V CDR1 and CDR2: LGHDT, YNNKEL (reference sequence). The CDR3 here is CASSRRDRDYGYTF. DNA for the CDR3: TGTGCCAGCAGCCGGAGGGACAGGGACTATGGCTACACCTTC. Together with reference TRBV3-1 and TRBJ1-2, the CDR3 gives the full variable domain: DTAVSQTPKYLVTQMGNDKSIKCEQNLGHDTMYWYKQDSKKFLKIMFSYNNKELIINETVPNRFSPKSPDKAHLNLHINSLELGDSAVYFCASSRRDRDYGYTFGSGTRLTVV.

This clonotype was seen more than once but under ten times. CDR3 DNA sequence: TGTGCAAGTCGCCTCCGTGGTAGCGGGGGTCAGCATGAGCAGTTCTTC. As protein: CASRLRGSGGQHEQFF. The chain links TRBV12-2 to TRBJ2-1; TRBD2 is the table's D call, not checked against the DNA. TRBV12-2 is tagged as a pseudogene. The CDR3 loop spans 16 amino acids.

The chain joins TRBV2 to TRBJ2-3, with D hard to call. V lost 5 bases to trimming and J lost 13 bases, with 13 bases between them. CDR1 and CDR2 (germline): SNHLY, FYNNEI. The CDR3 loop spans 11 amino acids. CDR3 nucleotides: TGTGCCAGCAGTCATCCGGTCGAGGAGTATTTT. Translation: CASSHPVEEYF. Variable domain in full (rest from reference TRBV2 and TRBJ2-3): EPEVTQTPSHQVTQMGQEVILRCVPISNHLYFYWYRQILGQKVEFLVSFYNNEISEKSEIFDDQFSVERPDGSNFTLKIRSTKLEDSAMYFCASSHPVEEYFGPGTRLTVL.

This clonotype occurred a few times. Mismatch with germline at one junction end may stem from a read error. The chain combines TRBV18 with TRBJ2-7; TRBD1 matches 10 bases. Germline V gene data show CDR1 as KGHSH and CDR2 as LQKENI. The CDR3 runs 14 residues. The CDR3 is CASSRGQGSTPSGF. CDR3 DNA sequence: TGTGCCAGCTCTCGGGGACAGGGGTCGACCCCGAGTGGTTTC. Combining the CDR3 with reference TRBV18 and TRBJ2-7 gives the whole variable domain NAGVMQNPRHLVRRRGQEARLRCSPMKGHSHVYWYRQLPEEGLKFMVYLQKENIIDESGMPKERFSAEFPKEGPSILRIQQVVRGDSAAYFCASSRGQGSTPSGFGPGTRLTVT.

The chain recombines TRBV4-2 with TRBJ2-3; maybe TRBD2 (6 bases). Germline CDR1 is LGHNA and CDR2 is YNFKEQ. CDR3 length: 15 residues. V was cut by 6 bases and J by 0 bases, with 13 bases left in between. CDR3 protein: CASSRSRGSTDTQYF. The CDR3 DNA is TGTGCCAGCAGTCGCTCCCGGGGGAGCACAGATACGCAGTATTTT.

This clonotype was seen more than once but under ten times. The chain combines TRBV5-5 with TRBJ1-4; D unclear. This CDR3 has 15 residues. Trimming took off 2 bases at V and 7 bases at J, with 15 bases between the two ends. Germline assignment: CDR1 SGHKS and CDR2 YYEKEE (reference sequence). The chain's CDR3 is CASSFEQRRTEKLFF. Written as DNA, the CDR3 is TGTGCCAGCAGCTTTGAGCAGCGACGGACTGAAAAACTGTTTTTT.

There are a few counts of this clonotype. In DNA form, the CDR3 reads TGTGCCAGCAGCCCGACTAGCGGGGGGCGAAACGAGCAGTACTTC. Its protein is CASSPTSGGRNEQYF. The V call is TRBV3-1, the J call TRBJ2-7; 13 bases fit TRBD2. The V gene end was trimmed by 4 bases and the J gene end by 5 bases; junction bases not matched to a gene: 5. Per germline, CDR1 LGHDT and CDR2 YNNKEL (reference sequence). This CDR3 is 15 amino acids long.

In this sample, this clonotype turned up a few times. The rearrangement links TRBV5-1 to TRBJ1-2; D is ambiguous. The CDR3 has 15 residues. Germline lookup yields CDR1 SGHRS and CDR2 YFSETQ. Trimming cost V 4 bases and J 1 base, with 14 bases left between them. CDR3 residues: CASSPRDGNNYGYTF. Written as DNA, the CDR3 is TGCGCCAGCAGCCCGCGCGATGGGAATAACTATGGCTACACCTTC.

This sequence joins TRBV18 and TRBJ1-2, with TRBD1 as a possible D gene (5 bases). CDR1 KGHSH and CDR2 LQKENI come from the germline V gene. This CDR3 spans 13 amino acids. The V end was cut by 1 base, the J end by 7 bases, with 10 bases between. This CDR3 is CASSPLGEVGYTF. The CDR3 DNA reads TGTGCCAGCTCACCACTGGGGGAGGTTGGCTACACCTTC. Combining the CDR3 with reference TRBV18 and TRBJ1-2 gives the whole variable domain NAGVMQNPRHLVRRRGQEARLRCSPMKGHSHVYWYRQLPEEGLKFMVYLQKENIIDESGMPKERFSAEFPKEGPSILRIQQVVRGDSAAYFCASSPLGEVGYTFGSGTRLTVV.

This clonotype appeared many times. The chain is built from TRBV5-1 and TRBJ2-3; TRBD1 or TRBD2 may be the D gene (5 bases each). The length of the CDR3 is 14 residues. V lost 3 bases, J lost 6 bases, and 14 bases lay in between. Germline V lookup: CDR1 SGHRS, CDR2 YFSETQ. For the CDR3, the DNA is TGCGCCAGCAGCTCGGGACCCACCCGGGATACGCAGTATTTT. Encoded protein: CASSSGPTRDTQYF.

The table lists this clonotype with a few counts. The V call is TRBV12-3 or TRBV12-4, the J call TRBJ1-6, with a weak D call TRBD1 (6 bases). V gave up 6 bases and J gave up 4 bases, with 10 bases separating them. This CDR3 comprises 14 residues. CDR3 amino acids: CASRNGQYNSPLHF. The CDR3 nucleotides are TGTGCCAGCAGGAACGGACAGTATAATTCACCCCTCCACTTT.

This clonotype showed up many times. This rearrangement joins TRBV27 to TRBJ2-7, with 7 bases aligning to TRBD1. CDR3 length: 13 amino acids. V was clipped by 2 bases and J by 2 bases; unmatched bases: 0. The V gene's germline CDR1 is MNHEY and CDR2 SMNVEV (reference sequence). CDR3 sequence (DNA): TGTGCCAGCAGTTTAGGGACAGCCTACGAGCAGTACTTC. Its protein is CASSLGTAYEQYF.

The chain combines TRBV18 with TRBJ1-5; D unresolved. This CDR3 has 13 residues. Deletions cut 2 bases from V and 3 bases from J, with 5 bases between. Germline values: CDR1 KGHSH, CDR2 LQKENI. CDR3 residues: CASSPSPNQPQHF. The CDR3 bases are TGTGCCAGCTCACCATCCCCCAATCAGCCCCAGCATTTT.

The V call is TRBV7-9, the J call TRBJ1-6; D remains ambiguous. Germline V gene data show CDR1 as SEHNR and CDR2 as FQNEAQ (reference sequence). V dropped 5 bases and J dropped 5 bases, with 13 bases sitting between them. The CDR3 has 15 amino acids. The CDR3 here is CASSEKASNNSPLHF. The CDR3 nucleotides read TGTGCCAGCAGCGAAAAGGCTTCTAATAATTCACCCCTCCACTTT. The whole variable domain, filled in from reference TRBV7-9 and TRBJ1-6, reads DTGVSQNPRHKITKRGQNVTFRCDPISEHNRLYWYRQTLGQGPEFLTYFQNEAQLEKSRLLSDRFSAERPKGSFSTLEIQRTEQGDSAMYLCASSEKASNNSPLHFGNGTRLTVT.

Ten or more counts support this clonotype. J is TRBJ1-5 and V is TRBV3-1; 7 nucleotides line up with TRBD1. Germline CDR1 and CDR2: LGHDT and YNNKEL (reference sequence). V lost 1 base and J lost 3; bases outside the gene matches: 3. The CDR3 totals 15 residues. CDR3 nucleotides: TGTGCCAGCAGCCAAGTAACAGGGGTCAATCAGCCCCAGCATTTT. Protein: CASSQVTGVNQPQHF.

This clonotype was detected ten times or more. The J gene is TRBJ2-5, the V gene TRBV2; D possibly uses TRBD1 or TRBD2 (7 bases each). This CDR3 is built from 14 residues. CDR1 and CDR2 (germline): SNHLY, FYNNEI. V lost 9 bases, J lost 9 bases, and 23 bases lay in between. As DNA, the CDR3 is TGTGCCAGTTCACCCCCCGGGGGGCAGGGGGCCCAGTACTTC. Translation: CASSPPGGQGAQYF.

This clonotype was observed a handful of times. The V gene is TRBV20-1, the J gene TRBJ2-1; D not resolved. This CDR3 comprises 11 residues. Per the germline V gene, CDR1 is DFQATT and CDR2 is SNEGSKA (reference sequence). V dropped 3 bases and J dropped 7 bases, with 7 bases sitting between them. The CDR3 sequence: CSARYGNEQFF. CDR3 coding DNA: TGCAGTGCTAGGTATGGGAATGAGCAGTTCTTC.

This clonotype was detected only a few times. The chain couples TRBV4-1 to TRBJ1-2, with D unclear. Trimming took 4 bases from V and 2 from J, leaving 14 bases between them. The germline CDR1 and CDR2 sequences are MGHRA and YSYEKL. The CDR3 runs 15 residues. The CDR3 region is CASSLKREGNYGYTF. The CDR3 DNA is TGCGCCAGCAGCCTCAAACGAGAGGGAAACTATGGCTACACCTTC.

This clonotype was seen a handful of times. The gene calls are TRBV2 and TRBJ2-5, with a tentative D call TRBD2 (7 bases). CDR1 is SNHLY and CDR2 is FYNNEI in the germline V gene. This CDR3 has 15 amino acids. The V gene lost 8 bases and the J gene lost 5 bases, with 21 bases spanning the gap. The CDR3: CASSEGGLVGETQYF. In DNA, the CDR3 is TGTGCCAGCTCAGAGGGGGGGCTGGTGGGCGAGACCCAGTACTTC.

This clonotype appeared many times. The chain combines TRBV9 with TRBJ1-1; D unclear. This CDR3 has 14 amino acids. Trimming took 0 bases from V and 5 from J, leaving 11 bases between them. CDR1 and CDR2 (germline): SGDLS, YYNGEE. The CDR3 protein is CASSVGWRGTEAFF. The CDR3 nucleotides read TGTGCCAGCAGCGTAGGGTGGAGAGGGACTGAAGCTTTCTTT.

The chain carries TRBV4-2 and TRBJ2-4; TRBD1 is a possible D gene (5 bases). Germline lookup yields CDR1 LGHNA and CDR2 YNFKEQ. The CDR3 covers 15 residues. The germline V and J ends were trimmed by 3 bases and 6 bases, with 15 bases remaining between them. This CDR3 reads CASSQPGIIGNIQYF. The CDR3 DNA reads TGTGCCAGCAGCCAGCCAGGGATCATTGGAAACATTCAGTACTTC.